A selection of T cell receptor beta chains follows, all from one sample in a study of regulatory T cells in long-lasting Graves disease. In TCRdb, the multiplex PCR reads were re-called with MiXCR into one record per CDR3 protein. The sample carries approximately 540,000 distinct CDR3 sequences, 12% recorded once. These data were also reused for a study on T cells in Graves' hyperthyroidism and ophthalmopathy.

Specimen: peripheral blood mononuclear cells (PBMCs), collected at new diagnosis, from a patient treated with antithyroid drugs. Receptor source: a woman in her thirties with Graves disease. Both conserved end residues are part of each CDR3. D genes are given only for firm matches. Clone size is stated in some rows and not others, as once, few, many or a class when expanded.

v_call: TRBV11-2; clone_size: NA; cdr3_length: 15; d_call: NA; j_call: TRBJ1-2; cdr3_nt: TGTGCCAGCAGCTTAGTAAGGAAGGGGCTTGATGGCTACACCTTC; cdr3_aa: CASSLVRKGLDGYTF
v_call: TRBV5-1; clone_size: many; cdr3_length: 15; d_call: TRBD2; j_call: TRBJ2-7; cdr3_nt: TGCGCCAGCAGCTTCCTAGCGGGCTACTCCTACGAGCAGTACTTC; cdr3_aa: CASSFLAGYSYEQYF
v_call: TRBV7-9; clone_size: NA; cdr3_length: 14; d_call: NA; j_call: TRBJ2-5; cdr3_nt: TGTGCCAGCAGCTTAATGTCAGGGCCAGAGACCCAGTACTTC; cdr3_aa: CASSLMSGPETQYF
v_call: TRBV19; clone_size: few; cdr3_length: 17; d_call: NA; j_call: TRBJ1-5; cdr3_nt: TGTGCCAGTAGTATAGGGCGTTTAAGGGCTCTTAATCAGCCCCAGCATTTT; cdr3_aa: CASSIGRLRALNQPQHF
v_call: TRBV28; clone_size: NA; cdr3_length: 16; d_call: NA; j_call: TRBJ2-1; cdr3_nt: TGTGCCAGCAGGGCCCCTATAAGGGGCGCGAACAATGAGCAGTTCTTC; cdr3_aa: CASRAPIRGANNEQFF
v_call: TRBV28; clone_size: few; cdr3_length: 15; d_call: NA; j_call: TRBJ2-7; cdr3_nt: TGTGCCAGCAGCCGCGCCGGGACTCCTAACTACGAGCAGTACTTC; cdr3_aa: CASSRAGTPNYEQYF
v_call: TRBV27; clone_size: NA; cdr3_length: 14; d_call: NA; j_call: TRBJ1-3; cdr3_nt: TGTGCCAGCAGTCCCAGACCCGCTGGAAACACCATATATTTT; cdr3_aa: CASSPRPAGNTIYF
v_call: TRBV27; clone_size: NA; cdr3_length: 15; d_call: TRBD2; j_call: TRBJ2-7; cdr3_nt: TGTGCCAGCAGTTTAAGAGCGGGGTTCTACTACGAGCAGTACTTC; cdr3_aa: CASSLRAGFYYEQYF
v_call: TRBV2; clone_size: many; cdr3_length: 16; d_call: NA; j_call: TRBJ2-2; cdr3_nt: TGTGCCAGCAGTTTCAGGGGGGAGGTCGCTACCGGGGAGCTGTTTTTT; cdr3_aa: CASSFRGEVATGELFF
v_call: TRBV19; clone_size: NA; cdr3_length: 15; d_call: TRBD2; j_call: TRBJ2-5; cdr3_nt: TGTGCCAGTAGTCCTCCGCTAGCGGGAGTTGAGACCCAGTACTTC; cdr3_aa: CASSPPLAGVETQYF
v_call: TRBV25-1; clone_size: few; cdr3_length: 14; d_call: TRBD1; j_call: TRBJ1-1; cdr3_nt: TGTGCCAGCAGTGAAGCAGGGGGGAACACTGAAGCTTTCTTT; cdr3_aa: CASSEAGGNTEAFF
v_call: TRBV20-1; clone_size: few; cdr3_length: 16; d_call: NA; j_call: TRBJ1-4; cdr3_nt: TGCAGTGCTAGAGATTCCGTAACCATGGCTAATGAAAAACTGTTTTTT; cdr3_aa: CSARDSVTMANEKLFF
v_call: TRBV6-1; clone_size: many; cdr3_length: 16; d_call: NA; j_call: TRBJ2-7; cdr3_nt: TGTGCCAGCAGCCTCACCCAGGGCCTAGGGGCCTACGAGCAGTACTTC; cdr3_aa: CASSLTQGLGAYEQYF
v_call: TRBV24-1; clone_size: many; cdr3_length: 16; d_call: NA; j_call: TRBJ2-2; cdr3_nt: TGTGCCACCAGTGATCCGAGACAGGCCAGCACCGGGGAGCTGTTTTTT; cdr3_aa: CATSDPRQASTGELFF
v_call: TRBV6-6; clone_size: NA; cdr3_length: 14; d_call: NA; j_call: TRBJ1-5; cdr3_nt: TGTGCCAGCAGTTACTCGGGTGCAGGGTCGGCCCAGCATTTT; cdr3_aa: CASSYSGAGSAQHF
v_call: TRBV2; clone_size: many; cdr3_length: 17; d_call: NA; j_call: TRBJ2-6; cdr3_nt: TGTGCCAGCAGTGTGGGACGGATCAACTCTGGGGCCAACGTCCTGACTTTC; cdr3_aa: CASSVGRINSGANVLTF
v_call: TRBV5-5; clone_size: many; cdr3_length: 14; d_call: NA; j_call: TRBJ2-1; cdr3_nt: TGTGCCAGCAGCTTGTCCCGGGACCACAATGAGCAGTTCTTC; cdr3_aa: CASSLSRDHNEQFF
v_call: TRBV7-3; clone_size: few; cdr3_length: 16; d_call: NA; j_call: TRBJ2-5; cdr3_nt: TGTGCCAGCAGCTTAACTCCGGGGATTGGAAAAGAGACCCAGTACTTC; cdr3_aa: CASSLTPGIGKETQYF
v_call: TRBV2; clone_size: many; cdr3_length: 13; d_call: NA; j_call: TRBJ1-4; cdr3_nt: TGTGCCAGCAGCGGGACTGTGGGTGAAAAACTGTTTTTT; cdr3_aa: CASSGTVGEKLFF
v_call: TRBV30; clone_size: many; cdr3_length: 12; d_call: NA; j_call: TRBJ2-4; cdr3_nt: TGTGCCTGGAGTGTCAACAGAAACATTCAGTACTTC; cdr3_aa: CAWSVNRNIQYF
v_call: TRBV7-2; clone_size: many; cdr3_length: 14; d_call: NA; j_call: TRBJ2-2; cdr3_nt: TGTGCCAGCAGCTCACAGGGGAACACCGGGGAGCTGTTTTTT; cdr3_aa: CASSSQGNTGELFF
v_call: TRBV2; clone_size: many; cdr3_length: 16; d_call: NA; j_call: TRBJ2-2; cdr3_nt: TGTGCCAGCAGTGACTGGGCTGCCCCGAACACCGGGGAGCTGTTTTTT; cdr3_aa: CASSDWAAPNTGELFF
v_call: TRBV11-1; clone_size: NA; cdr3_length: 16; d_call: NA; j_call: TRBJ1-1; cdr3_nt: TGTGCCAGCAGCCGACCAGCGGGGCTGGTGTACACTGAAGCTTTCTTT; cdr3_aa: CASSRPAGLVYTEAFF
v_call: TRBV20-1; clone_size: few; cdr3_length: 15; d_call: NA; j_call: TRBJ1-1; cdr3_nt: TGCAGTGCTAGAGAGAGGGCGGGGATGAACACTGAAGCTTTCTTT; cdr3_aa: CSARERAGMNTEAFF
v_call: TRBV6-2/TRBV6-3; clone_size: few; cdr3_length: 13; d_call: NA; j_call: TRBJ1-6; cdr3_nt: TGTGCCAGCAGCCGCAGACCTGATTCACCCCTCCACTTT; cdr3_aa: CASSRRPDSPLHF
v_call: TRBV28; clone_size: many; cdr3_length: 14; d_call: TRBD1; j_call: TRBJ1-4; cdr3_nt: TGTGCCAGCAGCCGACAGGGTTTGGGTGAAAAACTGTTTTTT; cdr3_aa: CASSRQGLGEKLFF
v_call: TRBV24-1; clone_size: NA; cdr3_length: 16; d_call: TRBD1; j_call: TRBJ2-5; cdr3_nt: TGTGCCACCAGTGCCTTTGGGACAGGGCAGAAAGAGACCCAGTACTTC; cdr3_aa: CATSAFGTGQKETQYF
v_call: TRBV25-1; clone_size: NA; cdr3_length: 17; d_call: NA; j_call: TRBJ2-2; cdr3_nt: TGTGCCAGCCTAAAACAGGGTTGGACGCGGGACACCGGGGAGCTGTTTTTT; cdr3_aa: CASLKQGWTRDTGELFF
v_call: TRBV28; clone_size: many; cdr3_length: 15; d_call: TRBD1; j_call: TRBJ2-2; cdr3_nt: TGTGCCAGCAGTTCCGGGCTAGGGGGCGCCCGGGAGCTGTTTTTT; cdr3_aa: CASSSGLGGARELFF
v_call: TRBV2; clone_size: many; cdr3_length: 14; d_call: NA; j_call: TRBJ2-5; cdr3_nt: TGTGCCAGCAGTAGGGAATTAGCCCAAGAGACCCAGTACTTC; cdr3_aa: CASSRELAQETQYF
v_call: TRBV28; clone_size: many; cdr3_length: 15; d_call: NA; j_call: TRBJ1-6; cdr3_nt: TGTGCCAGCAGTCGACAGAGCTCCTATAATTCACCCCTCCACTTT; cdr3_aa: CASSRQSSYNSPLHF
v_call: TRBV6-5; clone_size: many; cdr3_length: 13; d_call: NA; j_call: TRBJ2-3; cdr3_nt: TGTGCCAGCAGTTACGCGGGGACAGATACGCAGTATTTT; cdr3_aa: CASSYAGTDTQYF
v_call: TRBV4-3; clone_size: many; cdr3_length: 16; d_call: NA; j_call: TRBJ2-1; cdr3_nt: TGTGCCAGCAGCCAAGCCCTTGAGAAGCGTCTCAATGAGCAGTTCTTC; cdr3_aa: CASSQALEKRLNEQFF
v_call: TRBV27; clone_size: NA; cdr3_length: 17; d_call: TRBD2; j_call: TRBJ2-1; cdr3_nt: TGTGCCAGCAGTTTATTGGGGGGGCTAGCGGGCCGGAATGAGCAGTTCTTC; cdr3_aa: CASSLLGGLAGRNEQFF
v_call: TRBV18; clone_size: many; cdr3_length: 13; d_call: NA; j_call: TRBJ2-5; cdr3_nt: TGTGCCAGCCAACAGACCTTCCAAGAGACCCAGTACTTC; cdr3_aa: CASQQTFQETQYF
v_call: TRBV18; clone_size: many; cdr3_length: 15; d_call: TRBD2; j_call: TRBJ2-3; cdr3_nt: TGTGCCAGCCGCCAAACTAGCGGGGGCACAGATACGCAGTATTTT; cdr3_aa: CASRQTSGGTDTQYF
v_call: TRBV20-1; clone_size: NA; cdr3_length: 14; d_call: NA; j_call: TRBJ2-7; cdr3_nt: TGCAGTGCTAGACAGTCCAGTCCGTCCTACGAGCAGTACTTC; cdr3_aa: CSARQSSPSYEQYF
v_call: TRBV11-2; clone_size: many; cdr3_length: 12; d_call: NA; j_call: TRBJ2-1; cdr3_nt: TGTGCCAGCAGCTTAAATGGCGATGAGCAGTTCTTC; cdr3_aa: CASSLNGDEQFF
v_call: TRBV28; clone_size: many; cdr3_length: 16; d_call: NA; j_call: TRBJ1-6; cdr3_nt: TGTGCCAGCGAGTCAGGGCCGCGGACCAATAATTCACCCCTCCACTTT; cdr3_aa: CASESGPRTNNSPLHF
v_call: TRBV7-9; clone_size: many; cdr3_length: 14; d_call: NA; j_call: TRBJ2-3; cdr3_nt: TGTGCCAGCAGATGGGACACCAGCACAGATACGCAGTATTTT; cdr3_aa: CASRWDTSTDTQYF
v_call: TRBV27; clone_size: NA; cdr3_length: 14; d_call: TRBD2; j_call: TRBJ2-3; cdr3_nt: TGTGCCAGCAAAAAGCGGGAGGTTAGAGATACGCAGTATTTT; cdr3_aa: CASKKREVRDTQYF
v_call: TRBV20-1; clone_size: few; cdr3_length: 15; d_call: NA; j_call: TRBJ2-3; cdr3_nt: TGCAGTGCTAGAGATTCACGCAGGGGCACAGATACGCAGTATTTT; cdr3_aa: CSARDSRRGTDTQYF
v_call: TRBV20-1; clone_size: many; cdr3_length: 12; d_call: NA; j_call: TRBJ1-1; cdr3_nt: TGCAGTGCTAGCCCTCCGGGGGCTGAAGCTTTCTTT; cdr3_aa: CSASPPGAEAFF
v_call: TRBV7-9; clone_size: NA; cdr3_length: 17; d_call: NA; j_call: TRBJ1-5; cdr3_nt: TGTGCCAGCAGCTTATACGAGACTCAATATAGCAATCAGCCCCAGCATTTT; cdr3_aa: CASSLYETQYSNQPQHF
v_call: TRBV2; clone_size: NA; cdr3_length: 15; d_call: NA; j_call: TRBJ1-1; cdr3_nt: TGTGCCAGCAGCCCTCCCGTGCGGGTGAACACTGAAGCTTTCTTT; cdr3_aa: CASSPPVRVNTEAFF